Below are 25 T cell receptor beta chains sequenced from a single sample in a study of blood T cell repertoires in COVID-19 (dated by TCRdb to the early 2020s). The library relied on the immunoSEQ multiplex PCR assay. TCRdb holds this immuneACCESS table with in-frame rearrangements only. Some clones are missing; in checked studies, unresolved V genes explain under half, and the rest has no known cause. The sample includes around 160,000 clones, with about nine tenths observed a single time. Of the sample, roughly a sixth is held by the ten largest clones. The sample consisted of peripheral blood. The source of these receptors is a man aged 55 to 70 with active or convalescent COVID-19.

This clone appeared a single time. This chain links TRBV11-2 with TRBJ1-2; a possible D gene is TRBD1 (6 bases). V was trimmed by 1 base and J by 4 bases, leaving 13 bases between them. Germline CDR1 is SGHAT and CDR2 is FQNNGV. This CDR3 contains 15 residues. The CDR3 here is CASSLGGTQSYGYTF. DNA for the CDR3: TGTGCCAGCAGCTTAGGGGGGACACAGAGCTATGGCTACACCTTC.

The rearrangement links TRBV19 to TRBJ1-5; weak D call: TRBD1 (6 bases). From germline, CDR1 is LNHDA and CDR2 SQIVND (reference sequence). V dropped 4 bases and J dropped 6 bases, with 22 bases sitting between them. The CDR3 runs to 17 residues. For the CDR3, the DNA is TGTGCCAGTAGTACTAGATTGGGGACACACACAAGTCAGCCCCAGCATTTT. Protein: CASSTRLGTHTSQPQHF.

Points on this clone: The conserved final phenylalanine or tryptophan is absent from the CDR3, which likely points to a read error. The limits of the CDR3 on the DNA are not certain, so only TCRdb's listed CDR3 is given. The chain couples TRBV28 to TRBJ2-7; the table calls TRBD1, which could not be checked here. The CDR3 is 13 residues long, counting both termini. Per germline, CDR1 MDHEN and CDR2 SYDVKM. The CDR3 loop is CASSLSFRDRVWI.

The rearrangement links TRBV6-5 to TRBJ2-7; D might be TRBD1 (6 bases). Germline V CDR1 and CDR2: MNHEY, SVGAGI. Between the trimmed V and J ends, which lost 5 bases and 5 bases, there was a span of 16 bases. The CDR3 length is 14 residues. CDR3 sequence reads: CASSIQGWSDEQYF. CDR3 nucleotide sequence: TGTGCCAGCAGTATTCAGGGGTGGTCGGACGAGCAGTACTTC.

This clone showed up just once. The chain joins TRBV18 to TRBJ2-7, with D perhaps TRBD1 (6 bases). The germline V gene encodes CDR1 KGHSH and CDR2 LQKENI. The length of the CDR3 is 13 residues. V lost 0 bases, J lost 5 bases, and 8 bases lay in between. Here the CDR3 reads CASSPPAGDEQYF. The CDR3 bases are TGTGCCAGCTCACCACCAGCAGGGGACGAGCAGTACTTC.

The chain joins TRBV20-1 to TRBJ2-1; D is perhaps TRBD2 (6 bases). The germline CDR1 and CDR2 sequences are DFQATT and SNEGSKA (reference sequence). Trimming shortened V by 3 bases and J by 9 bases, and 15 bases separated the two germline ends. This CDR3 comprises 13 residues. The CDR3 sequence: CSASLGGSGEQFF. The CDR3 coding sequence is TGCAGTGCTAGTTTGGGGGGAAGTGGTGAGCAGTTCTTC.

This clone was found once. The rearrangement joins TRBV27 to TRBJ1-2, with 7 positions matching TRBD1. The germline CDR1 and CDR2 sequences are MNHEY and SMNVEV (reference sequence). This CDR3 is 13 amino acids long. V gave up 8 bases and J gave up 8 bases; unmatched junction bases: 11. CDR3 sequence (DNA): TGTGCCAGCTCGTTGAGGGGGCCGGAAGGCTACACCTTC. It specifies CASSLRGPEGYTF.

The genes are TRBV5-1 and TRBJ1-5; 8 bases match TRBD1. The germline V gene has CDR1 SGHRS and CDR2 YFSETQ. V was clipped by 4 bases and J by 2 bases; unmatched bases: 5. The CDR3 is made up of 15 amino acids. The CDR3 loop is CASSPAGGGNQPQHF. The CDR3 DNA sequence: TGCGCCAGCAGCCCAGCAGGGGGCGGCAATCAGCCCCAGCATTTT.

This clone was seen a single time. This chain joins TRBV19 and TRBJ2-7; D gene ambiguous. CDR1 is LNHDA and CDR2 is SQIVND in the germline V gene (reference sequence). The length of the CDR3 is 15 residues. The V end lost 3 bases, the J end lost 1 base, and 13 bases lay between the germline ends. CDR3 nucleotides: TGTGCCAGTAGTATTGAGTACGGTACGTCCTACGAGCAGTACTTC. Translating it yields CASSIEYGTSYEQYF.

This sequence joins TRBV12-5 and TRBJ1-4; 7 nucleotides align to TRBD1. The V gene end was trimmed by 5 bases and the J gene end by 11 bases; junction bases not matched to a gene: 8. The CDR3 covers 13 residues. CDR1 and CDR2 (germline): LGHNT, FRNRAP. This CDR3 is CASGLEQGSKLFF. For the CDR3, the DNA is TGTGCTAGTGGTCTTGAACAGGGGTCGAAACTGTTTTTT. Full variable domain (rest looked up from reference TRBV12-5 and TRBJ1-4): DARVTQTPRHKVTEMGQEVTMRCQPILGHNTVFWYRQTMMQGLELLAYFRNRAPLDDSGMPKDRFSAEMPDATLATLKIQPSEPRDSAVYFCASGLEQGSKLFFGSGTQLSVL.

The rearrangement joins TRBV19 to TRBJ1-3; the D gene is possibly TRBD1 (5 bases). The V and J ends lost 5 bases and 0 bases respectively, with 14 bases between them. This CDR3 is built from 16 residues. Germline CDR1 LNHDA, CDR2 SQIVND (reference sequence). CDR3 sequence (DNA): TGTGCCAGTAGTTTCTTTGGGGCCGTCTCTGGAAACACCATATATTTT. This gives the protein CASSFFGAVSGNTIYF. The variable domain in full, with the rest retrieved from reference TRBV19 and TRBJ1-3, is DGGITQSPKYLFRKEGQNVTLSCEQNLNHDAMYWYRQDPGQGLRLIYYSQIVNDFQKGDIAEGYSVSREKKESFPLTVTSAQKNPTAFYLCASSFFGAVSGNTIYFGEGSWLTVV.

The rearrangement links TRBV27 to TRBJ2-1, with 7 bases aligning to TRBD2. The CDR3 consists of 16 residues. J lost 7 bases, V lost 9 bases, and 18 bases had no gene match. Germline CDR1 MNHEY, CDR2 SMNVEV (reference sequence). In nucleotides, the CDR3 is TGTGCCAGTAGCACGACCGGGACTACGGGGTTTAATGAGCAGTTCTTC. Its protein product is CASSTTGTTGFNEQFF.

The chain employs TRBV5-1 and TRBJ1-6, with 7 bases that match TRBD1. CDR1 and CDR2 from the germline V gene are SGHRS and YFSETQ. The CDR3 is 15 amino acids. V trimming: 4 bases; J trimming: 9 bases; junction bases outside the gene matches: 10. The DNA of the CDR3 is TGCGCCAGCAGCCCCACAGGGGTAATTGGTTCACCCCTCCACTTT. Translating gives CASSPTGVIGSPLHF.

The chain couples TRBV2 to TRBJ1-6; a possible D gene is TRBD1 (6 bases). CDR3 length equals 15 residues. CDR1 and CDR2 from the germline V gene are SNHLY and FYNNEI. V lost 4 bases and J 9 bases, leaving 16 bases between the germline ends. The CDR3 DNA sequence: TGTGCCAGCAGTGGGGCACAGGGTTTGAGTTCACCCCTCCACTTT. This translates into CASSGAQGLSSPLHF.

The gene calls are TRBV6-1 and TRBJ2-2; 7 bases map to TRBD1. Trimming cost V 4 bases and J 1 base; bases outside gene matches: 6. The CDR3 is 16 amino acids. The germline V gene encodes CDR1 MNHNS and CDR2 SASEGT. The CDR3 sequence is CASSGLGQRNTGELFF. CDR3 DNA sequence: TGTGCCAGCAGTGGGCTGGGACAGAGGAACACCGGGGAGCTGTTTTTT.

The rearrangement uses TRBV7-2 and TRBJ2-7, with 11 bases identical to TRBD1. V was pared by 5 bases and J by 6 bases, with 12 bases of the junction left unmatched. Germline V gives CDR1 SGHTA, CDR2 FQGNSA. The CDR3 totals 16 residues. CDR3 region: CASSGGTGGPDLEQYF. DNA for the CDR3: TGTGCCAGCAGCGGAGGGACAGGGGGACCTGACCTCGAGCAGTACTTC.

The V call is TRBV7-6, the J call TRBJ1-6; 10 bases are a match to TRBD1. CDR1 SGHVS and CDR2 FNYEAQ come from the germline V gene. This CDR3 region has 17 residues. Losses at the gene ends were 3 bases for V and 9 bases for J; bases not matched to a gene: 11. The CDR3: CASSLTPGQGFVSPLHF. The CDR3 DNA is TGTGCCAGCAGCTTGACACCGGGACAGGGGTTCGTTTCACCCCTCCACTTT. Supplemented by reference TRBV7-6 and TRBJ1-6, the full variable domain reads GAGVSQSPRYKVTKRGQDVALRCDPISGHVSLYWYRQALGQGPEFLTYFNYEAQQDKSGLPNDRFSAERPEGSISTLTIQRTEQRDSAMYRCASSLTPGQGFVSPLHFGNGTRLTVT.

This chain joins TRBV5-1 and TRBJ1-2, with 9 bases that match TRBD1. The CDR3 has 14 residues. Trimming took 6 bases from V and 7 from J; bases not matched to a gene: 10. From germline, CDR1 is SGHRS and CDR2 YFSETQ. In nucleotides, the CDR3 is TGCGCCAGCACCCCGGGGACAGGGAGAGGTGGCTACACCTTC. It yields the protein CASTPGTGRGGYTF.

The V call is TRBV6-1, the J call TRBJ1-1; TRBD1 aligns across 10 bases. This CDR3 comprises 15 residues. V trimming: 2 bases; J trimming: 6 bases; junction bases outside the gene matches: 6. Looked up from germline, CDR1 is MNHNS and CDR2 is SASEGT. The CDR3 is CASSEIGQGVPEAFF. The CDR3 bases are TGTGCCAGCAGTGAAATAGGACAGGGGGTCCCTGAAGCTTTCTTT.

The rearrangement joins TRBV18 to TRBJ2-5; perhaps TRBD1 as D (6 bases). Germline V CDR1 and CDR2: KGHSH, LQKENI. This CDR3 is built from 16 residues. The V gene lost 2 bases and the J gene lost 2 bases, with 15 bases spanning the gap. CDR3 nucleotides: TGTGCCAGCTCACCAGCCCCGACAGGAAATCAAGAGACCCAGTACTTC. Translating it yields CASSPAPTGNQETQYF.

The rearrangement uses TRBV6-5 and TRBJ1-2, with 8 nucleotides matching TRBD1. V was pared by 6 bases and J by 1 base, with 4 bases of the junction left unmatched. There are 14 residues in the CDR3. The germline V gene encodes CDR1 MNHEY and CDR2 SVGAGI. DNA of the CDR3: TGTGCCAGCAGACTCGGACAGGGTAACTATGGCTACACCTTC. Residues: CASRLGQGNYGYTF.

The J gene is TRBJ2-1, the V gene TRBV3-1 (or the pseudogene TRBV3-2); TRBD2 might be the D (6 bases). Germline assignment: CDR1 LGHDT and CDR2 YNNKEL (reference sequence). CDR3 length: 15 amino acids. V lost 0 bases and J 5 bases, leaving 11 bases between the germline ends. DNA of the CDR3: TGTGCCAGCAGCCAAGATGTGGGGGGTCACAATGAGCAGTTCTTC. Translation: CASSQDVGGHNEQFF.

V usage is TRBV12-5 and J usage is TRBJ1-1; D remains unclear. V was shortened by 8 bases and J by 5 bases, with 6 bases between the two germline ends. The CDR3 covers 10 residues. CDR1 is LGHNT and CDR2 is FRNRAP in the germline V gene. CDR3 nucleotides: TGTGCTAGTCTCGGTACTGAAGCTTTCTTT. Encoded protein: CASLGTEAFF. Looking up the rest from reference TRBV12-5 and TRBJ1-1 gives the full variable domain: DARVTQTPRHKVTEMGQEVTMRCQPILGHNTVFWYRQTMMQGLELLAYFRNRAPLDDSGMPKDRFSAEMPDATLATLKIQPSEPRDSAVYFCASLGTEAFFGQGTRLTVV.

The CDR3: CASSITMIAYNEQFF. The CDR3 DNA reads TGTGCCAGCAGCATTACGATGATAGCCTACAATGAGCAGTTCTTC. This chain connects TRBV7-6 to TRBJ2-1; unclear D gene. V lost 5 bases, J lost 2 bases, and 13 bases lay in between. CDR1 is SGHVS, CDR2 FNYEAQ, per germline. This CDR3 has 15 amino acids.

CDR3 DNA sequence: TGTGCCAGCCAAACAGGGGATGGAGAGACCCAGTACTTC. It encodes CASQTGDGETQYF. The chain links TRBV7-2 to TRBJ2-5; 7 bases are a match to TRBD1. This CDR3 has 13 amino acids. In germline, CDR1 is SGHTA, CDR2 FQGNSA. Trimming removed 8 bases from V and 4 bases from J; junction bases left unmatched: 7. Full variable domain (missing parts from reference TRBV7-2 and TRBJ2-5): GAGVSQSPSNKVTEKGKDVELRCDPISGHTALYWYRQSLGQGLEFLIYFQGNSAPDKSGLPSDRFSAERTGGSVSTLTIQRTQQEDSAVYLCASQTGDGETQYFGPGTRLLVL.